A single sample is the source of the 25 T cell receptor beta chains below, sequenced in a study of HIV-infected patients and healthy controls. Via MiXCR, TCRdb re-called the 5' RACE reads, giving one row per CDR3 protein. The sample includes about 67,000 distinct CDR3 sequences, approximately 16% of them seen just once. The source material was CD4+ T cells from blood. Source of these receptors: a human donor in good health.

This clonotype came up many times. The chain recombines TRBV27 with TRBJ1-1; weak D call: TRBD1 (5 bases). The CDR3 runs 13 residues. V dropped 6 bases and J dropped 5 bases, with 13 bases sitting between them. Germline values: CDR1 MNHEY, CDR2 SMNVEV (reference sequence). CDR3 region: CASSGQGGTEAFF. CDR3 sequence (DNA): TGTGCCAGCAGCGGGCAGGGCGGAACTGAAGCTTTCTTT.

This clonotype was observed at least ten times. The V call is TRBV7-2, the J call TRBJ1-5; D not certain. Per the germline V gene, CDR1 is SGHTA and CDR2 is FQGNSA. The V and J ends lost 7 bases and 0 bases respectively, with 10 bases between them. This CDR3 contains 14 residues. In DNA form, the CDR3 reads TGTGCCAGCAACGAGGGATATAGCAATCAGCCCCAGCATTTT. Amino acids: CASNEGYSNQPQHF.

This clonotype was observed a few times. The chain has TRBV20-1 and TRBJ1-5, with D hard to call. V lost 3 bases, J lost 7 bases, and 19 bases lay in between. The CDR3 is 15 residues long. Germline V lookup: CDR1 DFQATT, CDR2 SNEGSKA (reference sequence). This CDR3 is CSASPTGQPGQPQHF. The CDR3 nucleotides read TGCAGTGCTAGTCCCACCGGGCAGCCAGGCCAGCCCCAGCATTTT.

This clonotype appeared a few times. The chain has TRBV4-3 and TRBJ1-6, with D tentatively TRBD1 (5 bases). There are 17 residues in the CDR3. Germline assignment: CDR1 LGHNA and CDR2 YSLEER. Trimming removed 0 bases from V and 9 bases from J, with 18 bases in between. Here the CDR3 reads CASSQEPGLAGASPLHF. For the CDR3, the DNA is TGCGCCAGCAGCCAAGAACCCGGGCTCGCCGGGGCTTCACCCCTCCACTTT.

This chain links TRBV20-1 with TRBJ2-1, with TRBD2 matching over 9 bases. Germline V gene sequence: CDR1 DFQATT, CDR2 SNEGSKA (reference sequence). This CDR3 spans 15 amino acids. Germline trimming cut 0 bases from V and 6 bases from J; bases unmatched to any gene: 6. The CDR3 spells CSARDGQRGVNEQFF. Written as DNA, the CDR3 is TGCAGTGCTAGAGATGGTCAGCGGGGGGTCAATGAGCAGTTCTTC.

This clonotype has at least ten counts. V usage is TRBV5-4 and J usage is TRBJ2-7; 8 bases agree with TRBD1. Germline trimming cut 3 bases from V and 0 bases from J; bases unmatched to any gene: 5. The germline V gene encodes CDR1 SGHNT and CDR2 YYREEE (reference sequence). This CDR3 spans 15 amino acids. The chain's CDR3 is CASSSRDRSSYEQYF. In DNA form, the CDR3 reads TGTGCCAGCAGCTCCCGGGACAGGAGCTCCTACGAGCAGTACTTC.

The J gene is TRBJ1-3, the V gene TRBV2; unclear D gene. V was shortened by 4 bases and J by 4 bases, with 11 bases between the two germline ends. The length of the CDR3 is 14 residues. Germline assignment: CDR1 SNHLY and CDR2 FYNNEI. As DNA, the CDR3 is TGTGCCAGCAGTGTATCCCCTGGGGGAAACACCATATATTTT. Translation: CASSVSPGGNTIYF.

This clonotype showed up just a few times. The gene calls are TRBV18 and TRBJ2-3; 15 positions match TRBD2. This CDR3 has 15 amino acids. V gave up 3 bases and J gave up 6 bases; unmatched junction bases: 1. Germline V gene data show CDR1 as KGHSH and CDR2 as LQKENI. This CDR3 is CASSPGLAGGDTQYF. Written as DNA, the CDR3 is TGTGCCAGCTCACCGGGACTAGCGGGGGGTGATACGCAGTATTTT.

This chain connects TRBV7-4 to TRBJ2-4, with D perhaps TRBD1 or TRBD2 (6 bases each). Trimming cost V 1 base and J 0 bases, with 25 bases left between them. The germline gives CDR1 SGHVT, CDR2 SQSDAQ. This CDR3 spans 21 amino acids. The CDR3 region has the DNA TGTGCCAGCAGCTTAGAGCGGGCACGTGCACTTGGGGGCTTAGCCAAAAACATTCAGTACTTC. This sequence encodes CASSLERARALGGLAKNIQYF.

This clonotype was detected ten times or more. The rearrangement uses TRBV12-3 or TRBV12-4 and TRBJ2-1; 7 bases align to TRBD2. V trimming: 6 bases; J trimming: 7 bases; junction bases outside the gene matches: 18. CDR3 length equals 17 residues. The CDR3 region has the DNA TGTGCCAGCAGCCCCCCAAGTTCTGGCGGGAGAAGGAATGAGCAGTTCTTC. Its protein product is CASSPPSSGGRRNEQFF.

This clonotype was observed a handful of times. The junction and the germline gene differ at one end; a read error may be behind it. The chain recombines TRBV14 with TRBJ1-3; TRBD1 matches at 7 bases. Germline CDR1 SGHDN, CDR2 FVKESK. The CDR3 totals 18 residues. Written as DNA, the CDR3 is TGTGCCAGCAGCCAAGATGGACAGGTATCTCACTCTGGGAACACCATATATTTT. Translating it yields CASSQDGQVSHSGNTIYF.

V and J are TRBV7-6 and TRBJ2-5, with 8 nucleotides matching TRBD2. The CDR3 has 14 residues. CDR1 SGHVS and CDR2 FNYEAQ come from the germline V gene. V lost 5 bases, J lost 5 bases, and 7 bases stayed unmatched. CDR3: CASSPSGRGETQYF. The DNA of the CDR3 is TGTGCCAGCAGCCCCAGCGGGAGAGGGGAGACCCAGTACTTC.

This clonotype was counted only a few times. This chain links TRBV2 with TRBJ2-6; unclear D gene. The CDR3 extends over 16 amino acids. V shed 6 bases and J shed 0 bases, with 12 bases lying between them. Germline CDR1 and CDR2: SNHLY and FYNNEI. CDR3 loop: CASRARPVSGANVLTF. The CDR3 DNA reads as TGTGCCAGCAGGGCCCGACCGGTCTCTGGGGCCAACGTCCTGACTTTC.

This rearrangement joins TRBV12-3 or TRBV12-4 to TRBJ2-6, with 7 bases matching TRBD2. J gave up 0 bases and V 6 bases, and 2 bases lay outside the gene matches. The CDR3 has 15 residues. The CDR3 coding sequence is TGTGCCAGCAGCCGGGGGGACTCTGGGGCCAACGTCCTGACTTTC. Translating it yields CASSRGDSGANVLTF.

The CDR3 sequence: CASSLTETRTDEQFF. CDR3 in DNA: TGTGCCAGCAGCTTAACCGAGACTAGAACCGATGAGCAGTTCTTC. V is TRBV7-3 and J is TRBJ2-1, with a weak D call TRBD2 (6 bases). Germline V gene sequence: CDR1 SGHTA, CDR2 FQGTGA. The CDR3 runs 15 residues. The V end was cut by 0 bases, the J end by 8 bases, with 14 bases between.

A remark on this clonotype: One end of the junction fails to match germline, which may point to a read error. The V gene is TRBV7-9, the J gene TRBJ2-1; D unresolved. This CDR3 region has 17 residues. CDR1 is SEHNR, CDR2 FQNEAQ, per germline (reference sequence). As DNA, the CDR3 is TGTGCCAGCAGCTCCCCCCTAACGCAGGCTGCCTACAATGAGCAGATCTTC. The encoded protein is CASSSPLTQAAYNEQIF.

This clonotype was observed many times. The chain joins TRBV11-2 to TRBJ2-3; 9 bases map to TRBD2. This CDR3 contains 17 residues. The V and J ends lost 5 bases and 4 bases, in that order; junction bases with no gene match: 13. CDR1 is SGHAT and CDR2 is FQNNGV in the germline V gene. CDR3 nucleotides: TGTGCCAGCAGCGTCTCTCTAGCGGGGAGGGGTGCAGATACGCAGTATTTT. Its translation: CASSVSLAGRGADTQYF. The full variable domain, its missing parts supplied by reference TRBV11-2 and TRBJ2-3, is EAGVAQSPRYKIIEKRQSVAFWCNPISGHATLYWYQQILGQGPKLLIQFQNNGVVDDSQLPKDRFSAERLKGVDSTLKIQPAKLEDSAVYLCASSVSLAGRGADTQYFGPGTRLTVL.

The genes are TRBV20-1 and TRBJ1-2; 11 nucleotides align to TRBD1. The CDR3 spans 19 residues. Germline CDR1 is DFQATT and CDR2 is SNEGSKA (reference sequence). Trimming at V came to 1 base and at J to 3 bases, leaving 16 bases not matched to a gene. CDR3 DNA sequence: TGCAGTGCTAGAGCTCCCGGTCCCCTGGACAGGGGGCGTCACTATGGCTACACCTTC. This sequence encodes CSARAPGPLDRGRHYGYTF.

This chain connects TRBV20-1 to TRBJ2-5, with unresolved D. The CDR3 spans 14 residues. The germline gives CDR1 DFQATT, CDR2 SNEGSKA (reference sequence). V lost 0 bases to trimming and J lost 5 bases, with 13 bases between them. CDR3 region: CSARDKQVRETQYF. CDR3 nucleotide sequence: TGCAGTGCTAGAGATAAGCAGGTTCGGGAGACCCAGTACTTC.

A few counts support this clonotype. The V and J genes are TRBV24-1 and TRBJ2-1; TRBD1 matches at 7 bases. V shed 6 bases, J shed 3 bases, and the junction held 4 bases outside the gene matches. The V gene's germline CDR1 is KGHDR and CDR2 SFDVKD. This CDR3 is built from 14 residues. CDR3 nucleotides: TGTGCCACCAGTCCGGGACAGATCTACAATGAGCAGTTCTTC. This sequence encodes CATSPGQIYNEQFF.

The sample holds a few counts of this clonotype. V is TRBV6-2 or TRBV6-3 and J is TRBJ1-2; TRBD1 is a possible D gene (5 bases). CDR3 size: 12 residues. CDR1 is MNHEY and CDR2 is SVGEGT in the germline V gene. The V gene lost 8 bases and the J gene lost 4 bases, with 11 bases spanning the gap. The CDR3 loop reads CASGTAGYGYTF. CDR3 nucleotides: TGTGCCAGCGGGACCGCTGGCTATGGCTACACCTTC.

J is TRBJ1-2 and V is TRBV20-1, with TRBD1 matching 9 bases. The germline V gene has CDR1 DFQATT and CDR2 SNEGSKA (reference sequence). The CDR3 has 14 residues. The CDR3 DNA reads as TGCAGCACCATCCCCACGGGACAGGGCTATGGCTACACCTTC. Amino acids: CSTIPTGQGYGYTF.

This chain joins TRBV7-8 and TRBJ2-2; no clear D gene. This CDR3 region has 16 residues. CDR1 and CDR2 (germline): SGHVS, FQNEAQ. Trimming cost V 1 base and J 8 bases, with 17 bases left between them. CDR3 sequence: CASSLVLRLSFGELFF. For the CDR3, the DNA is TGTGCCAGCAGCTTAGTCCTAAGACTTAGCTTTGGGGAGCTGTTTTTT.

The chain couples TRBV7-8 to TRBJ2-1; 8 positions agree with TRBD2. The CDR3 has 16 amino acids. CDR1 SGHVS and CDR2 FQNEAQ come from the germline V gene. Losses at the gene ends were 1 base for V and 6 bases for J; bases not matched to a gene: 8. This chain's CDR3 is CASSLESGRGFNEQFF. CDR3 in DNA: TGTGCCAGCAGCTTAGAGAGCGGGAGAGGATTCAATGAGCAGTTCTTC.

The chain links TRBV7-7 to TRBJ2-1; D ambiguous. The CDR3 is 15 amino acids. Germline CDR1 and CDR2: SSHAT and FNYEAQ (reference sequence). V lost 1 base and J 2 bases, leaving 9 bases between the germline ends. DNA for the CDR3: TGTGCCAGCAGCTTAGGGCAGCCCCCCTACAATGAGCAGTTCTTC. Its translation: CASSLGQPPYNEQFF.